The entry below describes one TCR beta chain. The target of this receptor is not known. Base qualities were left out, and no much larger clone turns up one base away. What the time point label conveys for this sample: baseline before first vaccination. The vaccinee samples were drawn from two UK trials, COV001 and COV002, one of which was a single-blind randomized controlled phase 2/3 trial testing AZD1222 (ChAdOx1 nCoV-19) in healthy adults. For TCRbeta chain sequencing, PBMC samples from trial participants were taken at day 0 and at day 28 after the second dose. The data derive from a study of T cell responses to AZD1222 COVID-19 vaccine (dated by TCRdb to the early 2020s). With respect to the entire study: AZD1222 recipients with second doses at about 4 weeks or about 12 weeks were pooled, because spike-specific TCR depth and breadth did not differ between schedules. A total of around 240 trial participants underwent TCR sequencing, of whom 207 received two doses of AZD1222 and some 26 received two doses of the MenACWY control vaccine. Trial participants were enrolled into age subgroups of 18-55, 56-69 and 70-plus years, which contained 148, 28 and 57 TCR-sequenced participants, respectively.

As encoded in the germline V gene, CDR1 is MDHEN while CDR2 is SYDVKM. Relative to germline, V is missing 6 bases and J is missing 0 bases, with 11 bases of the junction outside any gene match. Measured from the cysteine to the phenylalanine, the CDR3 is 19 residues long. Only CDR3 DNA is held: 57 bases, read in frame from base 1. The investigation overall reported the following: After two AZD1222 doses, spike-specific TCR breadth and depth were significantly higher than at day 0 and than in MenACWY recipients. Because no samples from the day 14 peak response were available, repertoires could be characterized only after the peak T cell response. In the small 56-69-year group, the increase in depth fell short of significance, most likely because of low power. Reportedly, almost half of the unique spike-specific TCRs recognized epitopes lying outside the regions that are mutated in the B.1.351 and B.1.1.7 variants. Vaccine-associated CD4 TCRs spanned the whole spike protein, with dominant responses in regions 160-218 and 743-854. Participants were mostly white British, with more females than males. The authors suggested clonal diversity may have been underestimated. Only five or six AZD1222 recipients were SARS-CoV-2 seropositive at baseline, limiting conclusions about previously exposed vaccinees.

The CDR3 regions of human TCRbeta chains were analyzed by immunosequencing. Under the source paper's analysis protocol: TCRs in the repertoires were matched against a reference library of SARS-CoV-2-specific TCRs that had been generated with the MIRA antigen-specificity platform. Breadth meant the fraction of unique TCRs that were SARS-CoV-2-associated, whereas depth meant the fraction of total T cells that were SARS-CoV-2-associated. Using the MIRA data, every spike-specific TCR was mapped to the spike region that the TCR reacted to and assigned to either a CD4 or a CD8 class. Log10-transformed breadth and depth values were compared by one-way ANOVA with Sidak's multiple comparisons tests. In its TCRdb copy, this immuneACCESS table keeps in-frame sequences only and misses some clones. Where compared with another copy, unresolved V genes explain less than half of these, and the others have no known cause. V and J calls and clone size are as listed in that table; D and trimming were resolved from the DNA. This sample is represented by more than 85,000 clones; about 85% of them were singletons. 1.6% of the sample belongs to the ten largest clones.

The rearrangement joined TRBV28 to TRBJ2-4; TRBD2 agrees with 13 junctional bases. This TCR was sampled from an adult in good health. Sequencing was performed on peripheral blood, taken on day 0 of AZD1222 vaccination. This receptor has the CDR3 CASRYRYGLAGVAKNIQYF. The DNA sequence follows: TGTGCCAGCAGGTACCGATACGGACTAGCGGGGGTAGCCAAAAACATTCAGTACTTC.